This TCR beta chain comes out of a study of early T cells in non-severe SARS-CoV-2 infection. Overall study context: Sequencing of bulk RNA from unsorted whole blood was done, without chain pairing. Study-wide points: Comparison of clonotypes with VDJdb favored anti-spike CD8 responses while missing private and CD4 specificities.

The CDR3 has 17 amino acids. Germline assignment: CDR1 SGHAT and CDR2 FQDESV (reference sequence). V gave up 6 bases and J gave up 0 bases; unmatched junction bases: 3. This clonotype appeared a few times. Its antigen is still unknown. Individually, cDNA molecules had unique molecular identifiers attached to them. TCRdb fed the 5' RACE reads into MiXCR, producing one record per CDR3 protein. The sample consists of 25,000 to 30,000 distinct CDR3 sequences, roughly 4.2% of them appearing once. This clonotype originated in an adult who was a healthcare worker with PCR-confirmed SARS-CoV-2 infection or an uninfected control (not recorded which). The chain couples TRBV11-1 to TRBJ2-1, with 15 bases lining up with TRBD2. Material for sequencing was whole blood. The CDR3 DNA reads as TGTGCCAGCAGAGGACTAGCGGGGGGGAGCTCCTACAATGAGCAGTTCTTC. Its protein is CASRGLAGGSSYNEQFF.